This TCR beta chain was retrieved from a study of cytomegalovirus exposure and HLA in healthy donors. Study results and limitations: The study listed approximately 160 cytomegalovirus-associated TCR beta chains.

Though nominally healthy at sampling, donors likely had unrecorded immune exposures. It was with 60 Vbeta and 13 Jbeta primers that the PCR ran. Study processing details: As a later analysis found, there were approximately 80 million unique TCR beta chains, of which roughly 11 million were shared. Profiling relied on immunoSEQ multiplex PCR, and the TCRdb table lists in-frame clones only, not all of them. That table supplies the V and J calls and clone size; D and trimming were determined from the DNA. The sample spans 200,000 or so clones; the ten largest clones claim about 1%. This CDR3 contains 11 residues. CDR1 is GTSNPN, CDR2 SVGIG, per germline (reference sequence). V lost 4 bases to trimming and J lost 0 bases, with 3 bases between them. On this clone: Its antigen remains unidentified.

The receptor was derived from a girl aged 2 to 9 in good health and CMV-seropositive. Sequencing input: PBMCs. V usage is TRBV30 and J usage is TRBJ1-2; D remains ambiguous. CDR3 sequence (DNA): TGTGCCTGGACAGCTAACTATGGCTACACCTTC. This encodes CAWTANYGYTF.